The present TCR beta chain was sequenced within a study of OX40 agonist ivuxolimab in advanced cancers. Regarding the study in general: Ivuxolimab was a fully human IgG2 agonistic monoclonal antibody targeting the costimulatory receptor OX40 (CD134). The purpose of peripheral TCRbeta sequencing was to test whether ivuxolimab changed TCR sequence diversity and led to clonal T-cell expansion. The monotherapy dose-escalation portion (N = 52 patients) of the phase I ivuxolimab trial is reported in the paper. Intravenous ivuxolimab was administered to patients every 2 weeks at six dose levels: 0.01, 0.1, 0.3, 1.5, 3 and 10 mg/kg. Of the approximately 53 patients in dose escalation, about 20 had hepatocellular carcinoma, about 15 had melanoma, 9 had renal cell carcinoma and 9 had head and neck cancer. Partial responses occurred in three dose-escalation patients, of whom one had hepatocellular carcinoma and two had cutaneous melanoma. Patients were allowed to have had prior anti-PD-1, anti-PD-L1 or anti-CTLA-4 therapy, and more than 30% of the dose-escalation patients had previously received checkpoint inhibitors. In the dose-escalation cohort, 82.7% of patients were male, and the mean age was 60 years with a range of roughly 20 to 79.

Comments on this clone: The antigen this receptor binds is unknown. Qualities for individual bases were not recorded, and no much larger clone is one base off.

Paper-wide results and their limitations: In partial responders in the 0.1-3.0 mg/kg groups, normalized peripheral clonal expansion was found to be among the lowest, especially among CD8+ T cells. Which antigens the clonally expanded peripheral T cells were specific for was not determined. At doses of 0.1 to 3.0 mg/kg, clonal expansion of both CD4+ and CD8+ blood T cells was observed from baseline to week 6. After ivuxolimab, expanded clones were on average more numerous among CD8+ T cells than among CD4+ T cells. Low levels of normalized T-cell clonal expansion were also seen in some nonresponding patients.

The trial excluded patients who had a history of autoimmune disease or were on systemic immunosuppression. Peripheral blood for TCR sequencing was collected from all dose cohorts at baseline, on cycle 4 day 1, and on cycle 7 day 1. Samples came from an open-label, multicenter, first-in-human phase I dose-escalation trial of ivuxolimab. Adults with locally advanced or metastatic melanoma, renal cell carcinoma, hepatocellular carcinoma or head and neck squamous cell carcinoma were enrolled in the trial. CD4+ and CD8+ T cells were sorted separately from peripheral blood before TCR sequencing. The CDR3 covers 17 residues, taking in both the cysteine and the phenylalanine. Only the CDR3 DNA stays, 51 bases, in frame from base 1. V and J lose 6 bases and 0 bases, and a span of 19 bases separates them. For sequencing of the TCRbeta CDR3 region, genomic DNA was extracted from the sorted cells. TCRbeta CDR3 regions were sequenced using the immunoSEQ Assay. This immuneACCESS table, as held by TCRdb, lists in-frame sequences with V and J called but not all clones. Of the missing ones, under half trace to an unresolved V gene in checked studies; the others have no known cause. Recorded for this sample are roughly 19,000 clones; about 93% of them occurred a single time. Jointly, the top ten make up nearly 60% of the sample.

The chain uses TRBV23-1 and TRBJ2-3, with the D gene not confidently named. TRBV23-1 is placed among ORFs of uncertain function. The TCR sequence derives from an adult with an advanced solid tumor such as melanoma, head and neck, liver or kidney cancer. Sequenced material: CD4+ or CD8+ T cells sorted from blood, taken in a trial of the OX40 agonist ivuxolimab. The CDR3 corresponds to CASSHPQNSLSTDTQYF. The nucleotide sequence is TGCGCCAGCAGCCACCCACAGAATTCCTTAAGCACAGATACGCAGTATTTT.